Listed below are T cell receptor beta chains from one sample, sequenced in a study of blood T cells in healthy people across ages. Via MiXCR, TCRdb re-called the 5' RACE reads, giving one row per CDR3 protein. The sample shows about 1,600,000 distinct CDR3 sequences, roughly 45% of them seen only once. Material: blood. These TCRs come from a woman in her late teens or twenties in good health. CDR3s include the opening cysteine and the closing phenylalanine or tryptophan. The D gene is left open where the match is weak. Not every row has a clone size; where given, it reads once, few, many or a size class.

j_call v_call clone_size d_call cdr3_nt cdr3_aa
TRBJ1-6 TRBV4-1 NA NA TGCGCCAGCAGCCAAGGGGAGCGATCTAATTCACCCCTCCACTTT CASSQGERSNSPLHF
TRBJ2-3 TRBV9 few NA TGTGCCAGCAGCGTAGGGGCGGGGCCCACAGATACGCAGTATTTT CASSVGAGPTDTQYF
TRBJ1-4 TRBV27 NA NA TGTGCCAGCAGACCCGAGGGGTATGGGGAAAAACTGTTTTTT CASRPEGYGEKLFF
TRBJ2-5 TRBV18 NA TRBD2 TGTGCCAGCTCACCGCAGCGGGGAGCACAAGAGACCCAGTACTTC CASSPQRGAQETQYF
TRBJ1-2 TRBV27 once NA TGTGCCAGCAGTGTATCCTATGGGAATGGCTACACCTTC CASSVSYGNGYTF
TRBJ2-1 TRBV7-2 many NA TGTGCCAGCAGCTTCGACGGCTCCTACAATGAGCAGTTCTTC CASSFDGSYNEQFF
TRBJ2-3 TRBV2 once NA TGTGCCAGCAGTGCGTCTGGGAGTGCGCAGTATTTT CASSASGSAQYF
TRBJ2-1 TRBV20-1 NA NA TGCAGTGGGACCCCAGAATACAATGAGCAGTTCTTC CSGTPEYNEQFF
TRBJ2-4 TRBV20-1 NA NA TGCAGTGCTAGACTAGTAGGGAGGCCGTTGGGAGAGCAGTACTTC CSARLVGRPLGEQYF
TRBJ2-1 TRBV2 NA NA TGTGCCAGCAGAGCTAGCGACCTAAAGGGAAGTGAGCAGTTCTTC CASRASDLKGSEQFF
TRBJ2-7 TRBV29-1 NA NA TGCAGCGTTTGGTCAGGGGTCGACGAGCAGTACTTC CSVWSGVDEQYF
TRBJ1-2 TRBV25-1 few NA TGTGCCAGCAGACCCTTTGGAGGGGAAGATGGCTACACCTTC CASRPFGGEDGYTF
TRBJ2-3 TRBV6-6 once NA TGTGCCAGCAGTGACGGGTTAGCAGATACGCAGTATTTT CASSDGLADTQYF
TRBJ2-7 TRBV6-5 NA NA TGTGCCAGCAGTTACTCCCCAGGGTACAATGAGCAGTACTTC CASSYSPGYNEQYF
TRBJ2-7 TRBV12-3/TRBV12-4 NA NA TGTGCCAGCAGTTTTCGGGGTTTTGGGTCCTACGAGCAGTACTTC CASSFRGFGSYEQYF
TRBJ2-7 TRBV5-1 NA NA TGCGCCAGCAGGCCTCCCTATGGGTTGGGTTACAATGAGCAGTACTTC CASRPPYGLGYNEQYF
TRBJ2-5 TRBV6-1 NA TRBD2 TGTGCCAGCAGCATCTCGCCCCTAGCGGGAGGAGAGACCCAGTACTTC CASSISPLAGGETQYF
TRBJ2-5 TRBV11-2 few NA TGTGCCAGCAGCGGGGACTTTAAAGAGACCCAGTACTTC CASSGDFKETQYF
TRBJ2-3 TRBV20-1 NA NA TGCAGTGCTCTAATAAGCACAGATACGCAGTATTTT CSALISTDTQYF
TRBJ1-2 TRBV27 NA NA TGTGCCAGCAGACGTGACTTTACAGCGAATTATGGCTACACCTTC CASRRDFTANYGYTF
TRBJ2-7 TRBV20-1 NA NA TGCAGGGCGAGCGACCGCGCCAGGGGGGCCTATGAGCAGTACTTC CRASDRARGAYEQYF
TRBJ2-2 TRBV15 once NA TGTGCCACCAGCAGAATCTTGAGCGACACCGGGGAGCTGTTTTTT CATSRILSDTGELFF
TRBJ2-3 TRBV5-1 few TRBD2 TGCGCCAGCAGCACGGGACTAGCGGGCCCAGATACGCAGTATTTT CASSTGLAGPDTQYF
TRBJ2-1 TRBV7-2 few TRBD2 TGTGCCAGCAGTTCGACTAGCGCTTACAATGAGCAGTTCTTC CASSSTSAYNEQFF
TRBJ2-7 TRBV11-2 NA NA TGTGCCAGCAGCTCCTACGGCTCCTACAATGAGCAGTACTTC CASSSYGSYNEQYF
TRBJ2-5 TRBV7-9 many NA TGTGCCAGCAGCCGCGGCGCCCAAGAGACCCAGTACTTC CASSRGAQETQYF
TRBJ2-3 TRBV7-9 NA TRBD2 TGTGCCAGCAGCTTACGCGGGGGGGCGAAAGATACGCAGTATTTT CASSLRGGAKDTQYF
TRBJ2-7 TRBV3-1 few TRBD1 TGTGCCAGCAGCCCTGTCGGGACAGGGGTCTACGAGCAGTACTTC CASSPVGTGVYEQYF
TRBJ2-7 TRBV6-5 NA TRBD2 TGTGCCAGCAGTTACTCGCCCGGGACTAGCAGCCACGAGCAGTACTTC CASSYSPGTSSHEQYF
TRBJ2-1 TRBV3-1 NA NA TGTGCCAGCAGCCAACCGGGGGAAGGAGGTGAGCAGTTCTTC CASSQPGEGGEQFF
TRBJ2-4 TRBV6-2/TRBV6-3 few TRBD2 TGTGCCAGCAGCCCGGGACTAGCGAGGGTTCAGTACTTC CASSPGLARVQYF
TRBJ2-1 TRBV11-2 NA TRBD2 TGTGCCAGCAGCCCCGCTCCGGCGGGGGGACTCCGTATACCAGGAACCCCCTACAATGAGCAGTTCTTC CASSPAPAGGLRIPGTPYNEQFF
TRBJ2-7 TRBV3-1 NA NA TGTGCCAGCAGCCAACCACGGGCGGATAGCTCCTACGAGCAGTACTTC CASSQPRADSSYEQYF
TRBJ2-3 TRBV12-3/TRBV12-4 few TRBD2 TGTGCCAGCACCGGGACTATCACAGATACGCAGTATTTT CASTGTITDTQYF
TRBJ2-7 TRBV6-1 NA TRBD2 TGTGCCAGCAGTGACCTTGGAGCGGGGTCCTCCTACGAGCAGTACTTC CASSDLGAGSSYEQYF
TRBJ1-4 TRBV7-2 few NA TGTGCCAGCAGCTTAGGTACAGGGCGTACGGAAAAACTGTTTTTT CASSLGTGRTEKLFF
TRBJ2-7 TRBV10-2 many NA TGCGCCAGCAGCCTCGTTCGGAGCTCCTACGAGCAGTACTTC CASSLVRSSYEQYF
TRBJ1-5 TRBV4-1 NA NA TGCGCCAGCAGCCAAGATTCTGTCGTTGGGGTTTGGAGCAATCAGCCCCAGCATTTT CASSQDSVVGVWSNQPQHF
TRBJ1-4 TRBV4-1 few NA TGCGCCAGCAGCCACCTGATCGGTGGGGGGCCAGATGAAAAACTGTTTTTT CASSHLIGGGPDEKLFF
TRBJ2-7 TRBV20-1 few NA TGCAGTGCTCTTTCAGGTGGAGGCCTGGCCTACGAGCAGTACTTC CSALSGGGLAYEQYF
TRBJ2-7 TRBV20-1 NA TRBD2 TGCAGTGCTAGTCCCACTAGCGGGAGGACCGGGGAGCAGTACTTC CSASPTSGRTGEQYF
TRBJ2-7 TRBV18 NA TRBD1 TGTGCCAGCTCACCTCAGGGGGCTCACGGCGAGCAGTACTTC CASSPQGAHGEQYF
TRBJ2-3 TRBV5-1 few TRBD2 TGCGCCAGCACCCCGTTGGGCGGGGGAACCACAGATACGCAGTATTTT CASTPLGGGTTDTQYF
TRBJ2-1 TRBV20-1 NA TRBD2 TGCAGTGCTAGAGACCAGCGGGGTGGGTCCTACAATGAGCAGTTCTTC CSARDQRGGSYNEQFF
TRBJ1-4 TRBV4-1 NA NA TGCGCCAGCAGCCACTTTGTTATGTCAACTAATGAAAAACTGTTTTTT CASSHFVMSTNEKLFF
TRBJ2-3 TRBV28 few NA TGTGCCAGCAGTCTCCTTACTAGGGTGGGAGCCACAGATACGCAGTATTTT CASSLLTRVGATDTQYF
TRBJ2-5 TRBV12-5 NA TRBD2 TGTGCTAGTGGTCGGGGGGGGGAGACCCAGTACTTC CASGRGGETQYF
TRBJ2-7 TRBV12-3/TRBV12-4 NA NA TGTGCCAGCAGTCTCTCAGGGGCGGGATCCTACAATGAGCAGTACTTC CASSLSGAGSYNEQYF
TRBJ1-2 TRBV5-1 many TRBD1 TGCGCCAGCAGCGCTGGAGACAGGGATGGCTACACCTTC CASSAGDRDGYTF
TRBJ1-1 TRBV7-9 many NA TGTGCCAGCAGCTTAGACACTGAAGCTTTCTTT CASSLDTEAFF
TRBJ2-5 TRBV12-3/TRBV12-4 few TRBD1 TGTGCCAGCAGCTTCTTCCAGGGGGCAGGCGAAGAGACCCAGTACTTC CASSFFQGAGEETQYF
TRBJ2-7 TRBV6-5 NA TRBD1 TGTGCCAGCAGTTCCGGAGACAGGGGGTTCGAGCAGTACTTC CASSSGDRGFEQYF
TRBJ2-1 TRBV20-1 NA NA TGCAGTGCTAGAGATAAGGGCGGGACGCTAGGTGAGCAGTTCTTC CSARDKGGTLGEQFF